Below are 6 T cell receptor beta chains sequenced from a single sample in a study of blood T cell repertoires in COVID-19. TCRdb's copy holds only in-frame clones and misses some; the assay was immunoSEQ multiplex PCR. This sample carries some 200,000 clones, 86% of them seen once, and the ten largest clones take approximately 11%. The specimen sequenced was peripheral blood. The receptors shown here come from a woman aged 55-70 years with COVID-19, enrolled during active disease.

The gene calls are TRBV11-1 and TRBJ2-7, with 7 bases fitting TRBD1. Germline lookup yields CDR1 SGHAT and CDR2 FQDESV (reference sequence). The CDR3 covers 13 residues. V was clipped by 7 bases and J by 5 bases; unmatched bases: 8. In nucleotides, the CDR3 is TGTGCCAGCAACATACAGGGGTTGGACGAGCAGTACTTC. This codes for CASNIQGLDEQYF.

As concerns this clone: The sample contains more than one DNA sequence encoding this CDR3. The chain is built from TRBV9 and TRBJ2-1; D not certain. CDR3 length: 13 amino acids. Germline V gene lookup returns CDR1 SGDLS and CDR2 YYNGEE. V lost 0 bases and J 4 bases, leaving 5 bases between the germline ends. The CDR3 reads CASSVGVYNEQFF. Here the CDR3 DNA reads TGTGCCAGCAGCGTAGGCGTATACAATGAGCAGTTCTTC. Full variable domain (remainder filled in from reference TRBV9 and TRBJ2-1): DSGVTQTPKHLITATGQRVTLRCSPRSGDLSVYWYQQSLDQGLQFLIQYYNGEERAKGNILERFSAQQFPDLHSELNLSSLELGDSALYFCASSVGVYNEQFFGPGTRLTVL.

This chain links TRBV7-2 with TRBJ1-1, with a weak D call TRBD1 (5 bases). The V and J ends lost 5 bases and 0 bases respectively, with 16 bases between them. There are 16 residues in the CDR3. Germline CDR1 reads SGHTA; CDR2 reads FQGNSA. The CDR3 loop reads CASSPTRGEVNTEAFF. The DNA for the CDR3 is TGTGCCAGCAGCCCGACGCGGGGGGAAGTGAACACTGAAGCTTTCTTT.

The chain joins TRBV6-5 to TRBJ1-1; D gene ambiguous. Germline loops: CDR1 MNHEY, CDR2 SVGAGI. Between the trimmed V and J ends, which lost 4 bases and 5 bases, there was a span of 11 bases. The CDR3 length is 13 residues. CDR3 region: CASSSRYMTEAFF. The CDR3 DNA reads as TGTGCCAGCAGTTCCCGTTACATGACTGAAGCTTTCTTT.

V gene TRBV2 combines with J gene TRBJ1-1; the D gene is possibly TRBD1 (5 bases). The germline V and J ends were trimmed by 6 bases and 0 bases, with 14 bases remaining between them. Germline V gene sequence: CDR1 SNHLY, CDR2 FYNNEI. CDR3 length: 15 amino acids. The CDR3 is CASREQAIMNTEAFF. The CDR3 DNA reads TGTGCCAGCAGGGAACAGGCTATCATGAACACTGAAGCTTTCTTT.

The CDR3 spells CASSSTRYSYNEQFF. CDR3 sequence (DNA): TGTGCCAGCAGTTCCACTCGATACTCCTACAATGAGCAGTTCTTC. J is TRBJ2-1 and V is TRBV6-5; D gene ambiguous. The CDR3 is 15 residues long. CDR1 MNHEY and CDR2 SVGAGI come from the germline V gene. Trimming took 4 bases from V and 0 from J, leaving 10 bases between them.